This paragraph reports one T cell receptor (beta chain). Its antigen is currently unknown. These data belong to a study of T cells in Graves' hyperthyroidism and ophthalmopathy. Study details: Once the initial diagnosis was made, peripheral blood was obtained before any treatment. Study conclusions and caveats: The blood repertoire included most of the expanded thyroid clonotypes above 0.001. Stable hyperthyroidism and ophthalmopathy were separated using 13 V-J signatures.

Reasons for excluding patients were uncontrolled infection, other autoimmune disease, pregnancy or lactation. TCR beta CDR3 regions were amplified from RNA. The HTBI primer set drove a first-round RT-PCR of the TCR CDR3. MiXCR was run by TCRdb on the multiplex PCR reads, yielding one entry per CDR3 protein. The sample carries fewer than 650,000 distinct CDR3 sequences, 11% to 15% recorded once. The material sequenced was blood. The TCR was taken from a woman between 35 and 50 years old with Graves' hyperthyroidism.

Here the CDR3 DNA reads TGCGCCAGCAGCGCTTGGCAGTCCACCGGGGAGCTGTTTTTT. As protein: CASSAWQSTGELFF. The chain links TRBV5-1 to TRBJ2-2; no clear D. Trimming stripped 4 bases from V and 4 bases from J, with 11 bases between. The CDR3 has 14 amino acids. CDR1 and CDR2 (germline): SGHRS, YFSETQ. The full variable domain, its missing parts supplied by reference TRBV5-1 and TRBJ2-2, is KAGVTQTPRYLIKTRGQQVTLSCSPISGHRSVSWYQQTPGQGLQFLFEYFSETQRNKGNFPGRFSGRQFSNSRSEMNVSTLELGDSALYLCASSAWQSTGELFFGEGSRLTVL.